One TCR beta chain is described in this entry. Here immunoSEQ multiplex PCR was the method, and the copy in TCRdb shows in-frame clones only, minus some. Found here are roughly 340,000 clones, around nine tenths of them singletons; the top ten hold 6% to 8.5%. This sample is drawn from a study of blood T cell repertoires in COVID-19. In the study overall: Whether acute or convalescent, the COVID-19 samples came from the United States, Italy and Spain.

This CDR3 is 15 amino acids long. Trimming cost V 0 bases and J 0 bases, with 7 bases left between them. From germline, CDR1 is MNHEY and CDR2 SVGEGT. The TCR sequence derives from a woman in her 70s with COVID-19, enrolled during active disease. J is TRBJ2-3 and V is TRBV6-2 or TRBV6-3; D is possibly TRBD2 (6 bases). Sample: peripheral blood. The chain's CDR3 is CASSYSAGSTDTQYF. The CDR3 DNA reads as TGTGCCAGCAGTTACTCCGCGGGGAGCACAGATACGCAGTATTTT.